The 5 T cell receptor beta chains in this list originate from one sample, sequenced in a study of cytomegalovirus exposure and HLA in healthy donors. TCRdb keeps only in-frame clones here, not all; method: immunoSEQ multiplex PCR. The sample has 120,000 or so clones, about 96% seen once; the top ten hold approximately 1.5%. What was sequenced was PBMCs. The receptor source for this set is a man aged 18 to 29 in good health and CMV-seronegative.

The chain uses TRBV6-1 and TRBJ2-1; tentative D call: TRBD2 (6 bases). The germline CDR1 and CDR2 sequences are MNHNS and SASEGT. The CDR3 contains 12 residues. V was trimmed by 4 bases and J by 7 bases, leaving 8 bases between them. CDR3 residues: CASSGLGNEQFF. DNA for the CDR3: TGTGCCAGCAGTGGACTAGGAAATGAGCAGTTCTTC.

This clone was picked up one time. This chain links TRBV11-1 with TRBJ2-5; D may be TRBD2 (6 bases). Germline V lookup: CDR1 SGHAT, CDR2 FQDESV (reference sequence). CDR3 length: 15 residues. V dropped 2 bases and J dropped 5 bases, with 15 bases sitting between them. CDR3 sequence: CASSLLSAGRETQYF. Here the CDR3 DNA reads TGTGCCAGCAGCTTACTTTCAGCGGGTAGGGAGACCCAGTACTTC.

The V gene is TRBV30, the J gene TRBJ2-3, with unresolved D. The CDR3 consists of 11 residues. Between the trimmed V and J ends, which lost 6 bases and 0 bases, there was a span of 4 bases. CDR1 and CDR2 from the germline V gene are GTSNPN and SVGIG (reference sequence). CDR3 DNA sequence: TGTGCCTGCCAGAGCACAGATACGCAGTATTTT. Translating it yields CACQSTDTQYF.

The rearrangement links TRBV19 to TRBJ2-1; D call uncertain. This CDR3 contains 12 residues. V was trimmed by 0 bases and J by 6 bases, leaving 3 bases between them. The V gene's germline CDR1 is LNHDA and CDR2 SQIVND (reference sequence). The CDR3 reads CASSIDLNEQFF. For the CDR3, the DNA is TGTGCCAGTAGTATAGATCTCAATGAGCAGTTCTTC.

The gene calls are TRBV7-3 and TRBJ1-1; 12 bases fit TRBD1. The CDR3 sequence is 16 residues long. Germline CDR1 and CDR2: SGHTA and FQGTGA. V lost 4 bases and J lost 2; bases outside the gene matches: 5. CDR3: CASSYLGQGANTEAFF. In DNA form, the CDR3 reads TGTGCCAGCAGCTACCTGGGACAGGGGGCTAACACTGAAGCTTTCTTT.